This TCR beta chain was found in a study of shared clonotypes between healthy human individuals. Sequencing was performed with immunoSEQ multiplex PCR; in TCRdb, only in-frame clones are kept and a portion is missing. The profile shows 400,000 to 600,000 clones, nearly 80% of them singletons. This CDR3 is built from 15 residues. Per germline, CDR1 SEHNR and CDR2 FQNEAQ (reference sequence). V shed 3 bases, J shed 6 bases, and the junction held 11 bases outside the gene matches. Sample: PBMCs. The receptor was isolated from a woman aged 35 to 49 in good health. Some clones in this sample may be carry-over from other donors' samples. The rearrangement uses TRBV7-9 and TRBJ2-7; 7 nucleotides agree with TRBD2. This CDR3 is CASSLARGSIREQYF. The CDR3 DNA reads TGTGCCAGCAGCTTGGCCCGCGGGAGCATCCGCGAGCAGTACTTC.